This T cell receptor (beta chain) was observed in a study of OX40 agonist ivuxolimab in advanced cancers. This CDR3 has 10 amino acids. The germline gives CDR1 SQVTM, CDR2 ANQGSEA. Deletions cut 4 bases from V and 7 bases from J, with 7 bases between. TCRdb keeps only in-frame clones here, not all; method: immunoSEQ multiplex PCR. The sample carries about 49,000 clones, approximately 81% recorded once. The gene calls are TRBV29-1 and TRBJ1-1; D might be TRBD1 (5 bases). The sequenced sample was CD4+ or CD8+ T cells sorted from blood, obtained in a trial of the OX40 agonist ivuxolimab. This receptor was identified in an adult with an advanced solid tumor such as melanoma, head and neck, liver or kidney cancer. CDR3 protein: CSVVDIEAFF. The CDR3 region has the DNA TGCAGCGTTGTGGACATTGAAGCTTTCTTT.